This record concerns one T cell receptor (beta chain) sequence. This entry comes from a study of T cell changes during pregnancy in multiple sclerosis. Unmatched junction bases numbered 5, after V lost 4 bases and J lost 9 bases. The germline CDR1 and CDR2 sequences are SGHDT and YYEEEE. This CDR3 is 13 amino acids long. This table comes from immunoSEQ multiplex PCR, and its TCRdb copy is limited to in-frame clones, with some not included. The sample consists of approximately 30,000 clones, roughly nine tenths of them appearing once. The sequence was obtained from a female donor with multiple sclerosis, enrolled in a pregnancy study. This sample comprised CD8+ T cells from peripheral blood mononuclear cells, obtained in the third trimester of pregnancy. The V and J genes are TRBV5-6 and TRBJ2-1; 9 bases align to TRBD1. As DNA, the CDR3 is TGTGCCAGCAGCGCCGGGACAGGGTCTGAGCAGTTCTTC. The encoded protein is CASSAGTGSEQFF.